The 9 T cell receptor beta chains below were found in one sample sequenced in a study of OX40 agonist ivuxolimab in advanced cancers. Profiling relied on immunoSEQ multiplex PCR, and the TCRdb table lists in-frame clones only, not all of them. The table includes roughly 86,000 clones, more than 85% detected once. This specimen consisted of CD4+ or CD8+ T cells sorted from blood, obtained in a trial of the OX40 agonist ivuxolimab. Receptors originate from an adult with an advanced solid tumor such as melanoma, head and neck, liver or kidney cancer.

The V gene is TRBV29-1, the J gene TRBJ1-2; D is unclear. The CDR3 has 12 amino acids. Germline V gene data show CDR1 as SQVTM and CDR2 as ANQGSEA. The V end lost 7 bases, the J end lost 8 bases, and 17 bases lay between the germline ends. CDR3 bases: TGCAGCGCGAGCGGCGGGGAGATAGGCTACACCTTC. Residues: CSASGGEIGYTF.

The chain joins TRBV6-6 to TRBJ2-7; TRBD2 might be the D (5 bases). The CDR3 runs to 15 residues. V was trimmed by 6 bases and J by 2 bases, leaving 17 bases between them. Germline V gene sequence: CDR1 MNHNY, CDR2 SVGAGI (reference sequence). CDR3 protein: CASSDQRTFTYEQYF. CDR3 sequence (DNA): TGTGCCAGCAGCGACCAACGGACTTTTACCTACGAGCAGTACTTC.

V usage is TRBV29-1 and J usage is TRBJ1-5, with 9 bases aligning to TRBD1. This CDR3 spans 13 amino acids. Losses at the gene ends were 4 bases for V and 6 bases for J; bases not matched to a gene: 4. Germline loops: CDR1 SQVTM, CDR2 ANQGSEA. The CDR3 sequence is CSVGGQGSQPQHF. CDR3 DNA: TGCAGCGTTGGAGGACAGGGGAGTCAGCCCCAGCATTTT.

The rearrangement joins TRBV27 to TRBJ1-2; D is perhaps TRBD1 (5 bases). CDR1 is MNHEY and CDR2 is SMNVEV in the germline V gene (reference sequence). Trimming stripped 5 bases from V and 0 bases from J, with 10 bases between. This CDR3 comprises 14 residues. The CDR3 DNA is TGTGCCAGCAGTGGGCAGGGAGCTAACTATGGCTACACCTTC. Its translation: CASSGQGANYGYTF.

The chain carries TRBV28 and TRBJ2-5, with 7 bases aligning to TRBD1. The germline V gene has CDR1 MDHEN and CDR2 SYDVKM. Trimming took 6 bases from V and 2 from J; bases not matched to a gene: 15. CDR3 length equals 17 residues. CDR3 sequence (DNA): TGTGCCAGCAGCGAAACCCTCGGAATCAGGGGGCAAGAGACCCAGTACTTC. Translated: CASSETLGIRGQETQYF.

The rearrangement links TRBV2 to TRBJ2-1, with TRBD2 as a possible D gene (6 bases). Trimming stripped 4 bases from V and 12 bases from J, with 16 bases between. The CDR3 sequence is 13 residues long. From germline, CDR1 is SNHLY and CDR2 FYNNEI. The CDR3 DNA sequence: TGTGCCAGCAGTGGACTAGAGAAGGTCGGGCAGTTCTTC. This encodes CASSGLEKVGQFF.

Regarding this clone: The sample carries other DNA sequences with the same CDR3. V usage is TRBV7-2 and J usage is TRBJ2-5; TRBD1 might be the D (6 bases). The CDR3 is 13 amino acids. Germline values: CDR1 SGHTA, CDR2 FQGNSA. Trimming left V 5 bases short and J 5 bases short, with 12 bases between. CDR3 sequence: CASSLGRGETQYF. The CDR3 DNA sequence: TGTGCCAGCAGCCTCGGAAGGGGGGAGACCCAGTACTTC.

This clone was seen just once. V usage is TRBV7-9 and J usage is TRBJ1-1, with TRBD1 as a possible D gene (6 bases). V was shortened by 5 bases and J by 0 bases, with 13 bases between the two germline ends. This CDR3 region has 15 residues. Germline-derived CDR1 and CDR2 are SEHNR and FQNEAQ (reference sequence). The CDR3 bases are TGTGCCAGCAGCCCCAAAGACAGGTTGAACACTGAAGCTTTCTTT. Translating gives CASSPKDRLNTEAFF.

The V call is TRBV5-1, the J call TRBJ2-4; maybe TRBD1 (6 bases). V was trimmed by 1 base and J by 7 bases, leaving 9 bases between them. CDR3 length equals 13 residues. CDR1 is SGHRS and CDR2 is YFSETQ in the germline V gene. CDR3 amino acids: CASSLSTGNIQYF. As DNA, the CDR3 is TGCGCCAGCAGCTTGAGTACAGGGAACATTCAGTACTTC.